In its sample, the clone carrying this TCR beta chain was seen many times. Its antigen remains unknown. This entry is derived from a study of metastatic and nonmetastatic thyroid tumors. Turning to the study itself: Repertoires were compared across blood and tumor or nodule tissue from malignant and benign thyroid patients. Whole-study findings and limits: Reported TCR beta diversity, measured in blood and tumor, was significantly higher for malignant thyroid tumors than for benign nodules.

Thyroid surgery was performed in patients who had received no treatment beforehand. Germline V CDR1 and CDR2: DFQATT, SNEGSKA (reference sequence). The V segment lost 4 bases and the J segment 1 base; nucleotides outside the gene matches: 3. The CDR3 totals 14 residues. Per the study methods: It was from CDR3 differences across clinicopathological groups that a distant-metastasis classifier for papillary thyroid cancer was built. TCRdb re-clonotyped the PCR reads via MiXCR. The authors' filters were not applied to this entry. The sample records tens of thousands of clones, roughly an eighth being singletons.

The TCR originated in a female donor with papillary thyroid cancer or a benign thyroid nodule (not recorded which). Some clones in this sample may be carry-over from other donors' samples. Sequencing was carried out using tumor tissue. The chain is built from TRBV20-1 and TRBJ2-1, with TRBD2 identical over 8 bases. Here the CDR3 reads CSATLAGSYNEQFF. The CDR3 nucleotides read TGCAGTGCTACCTTAGCGGGATCCTACAATGAGCAGTTCTTC.